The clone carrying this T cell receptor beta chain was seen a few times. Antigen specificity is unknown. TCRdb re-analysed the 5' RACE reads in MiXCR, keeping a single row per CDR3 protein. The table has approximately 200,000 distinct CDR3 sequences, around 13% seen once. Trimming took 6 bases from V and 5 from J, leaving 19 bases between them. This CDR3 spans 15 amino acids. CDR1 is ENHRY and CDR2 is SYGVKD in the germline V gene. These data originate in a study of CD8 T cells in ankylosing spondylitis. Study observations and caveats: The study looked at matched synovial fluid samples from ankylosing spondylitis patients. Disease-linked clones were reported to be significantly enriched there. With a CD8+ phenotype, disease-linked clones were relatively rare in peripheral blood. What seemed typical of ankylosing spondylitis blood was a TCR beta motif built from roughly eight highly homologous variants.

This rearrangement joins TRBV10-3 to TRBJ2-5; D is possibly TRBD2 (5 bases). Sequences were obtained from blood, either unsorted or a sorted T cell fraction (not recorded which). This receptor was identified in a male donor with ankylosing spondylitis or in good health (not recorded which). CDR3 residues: CAIRSADYDGETQYF. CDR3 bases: TGTGCCATCAGATCGGCAGACTACGACGGGGAGACCCAGTACTTC.